The clone carrying this T cell receptor (beta chain) showed up many times. Its antigen is undetermined. Time point specified: newly diagnosed GD, antithyroid drugs for less than 3 months. Isolated PBMC RNA provided the starting material for the TCR library. This specimen comes from a study of regulatory T cells in long-lasting Graves disease. CDR3-region Arm-PCR and iRepertoire HTBI primers produced the TCR beta libraries. Under the authors' procedure: The samples yielded approximately 62 TRBV and roughly 15 TRBJ segments. TCRdb ran MiXCR on the multiplex PCR reads and lists one entry per CDR3 protein. For this entry, the V and J calls and clone size follow TCRdb and not the study's own pipeline. The sample holds 620,000 or so distinct CDR3 sequences, roughly 16% seen once. Study-wide results and limits: Among samples with persistent disease, TRBV28, TRBJ1-2 and TRBJ2-5 were favored.

CDR3 length equals 12 residues. CDR1 is DFQATT, CDR2 SNEGSKA, per germline (reference sequence). With 2 bases removed from V and 6 bases from J, the gap between germline ends came to 8 bases. These same records also appear under a second study, on T cells in Graves' hyperthyroidism and ophthalmopathy. As that report states: HTBI primers were the set used in a first-round RT-PCR of the TCR CDR3.

This chain joins TRBV20-1 and TRBJ2-1; D call uncertain. Specimen: peripheral blood mononuclear cells (PBMCs), collected at new diagnosis, from a patient treated with antithyroid drugs. The source of this sequence is a woman in her twenties or thirties with Graves disease. CDR3 amino acids: CSARLVSNEQFF. The CDR3 DNA sequence: TGCAGTGCTAGACTAGTTAGCAATGAGCAGTTCTTC.